This T cell receptor (beta chain) was captured by sequencing in a study of shared clonotypes between healthy human individuals. Whole-study context: Donors had three CD4 naive, three CD4 memory, two CD8 naive and one CD8 memory plate apiece.

Study findings and constraints: Measured sharing among donors was expected to vary with sequencing depth. Blood alone was sampled, and tissue repertoires likely differ.

As for this clone: Its target is unknown.

The donors, all of them Caucasian adults, lived in Nashville, Tennessee. CDR1 and CDR2 from the germline V gene are MNHEY and SVGAGI. There are 16 residues in the CDR3. The V end lost 2 bases, the J end lost 4 bases, and 14 bases lay between the germline ends. Method: immunoSEQ multiplex PCR; TCRdb's copy keeps in-frame clones and lacks some. Of approximately 2.5 million clones listed, 90% to 95% were seen once; the top ten hold about 0.34%. The clonotype comes from a man between 18 and 35 years old in good health. Some clones in this sample may be carry-over from other donors' samples. This chain joins TRBV6-5 and TRBJ2-2; maybe TRBD2 (6 bases). Material for sequencing was naive CD4+ T cells from PBMCs. Subset in this sample: CD45RA+ positively selected. In DNA form, the CDR3 reads TGTGCCAGCAGTTACGACCTACGGAGGGGCACCGGGGAGCTGTTTTTT. Translation: CASSYDLRRGTGELFF.